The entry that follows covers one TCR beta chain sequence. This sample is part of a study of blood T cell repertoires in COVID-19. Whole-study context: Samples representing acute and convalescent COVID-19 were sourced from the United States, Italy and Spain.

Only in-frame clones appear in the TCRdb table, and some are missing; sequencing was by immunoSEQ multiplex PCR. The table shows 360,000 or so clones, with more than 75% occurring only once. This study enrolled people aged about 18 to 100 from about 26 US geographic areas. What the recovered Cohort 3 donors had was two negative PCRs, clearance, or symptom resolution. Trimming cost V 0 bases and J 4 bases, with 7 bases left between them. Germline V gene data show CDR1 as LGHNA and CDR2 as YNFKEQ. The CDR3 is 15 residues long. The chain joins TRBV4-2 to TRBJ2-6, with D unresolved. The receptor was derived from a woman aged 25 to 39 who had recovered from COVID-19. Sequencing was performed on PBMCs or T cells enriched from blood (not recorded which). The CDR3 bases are TGTGCCAGCAGCCAAGAACTATCCGGGGCCAACGTCCTGACTTTC. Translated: CASSQELSGANVLTF.